Here is one T cell receptor beta chain with its context. What this receptor recognizes is not known. For sequencing, a NextSeq 550 was employed. The Human TCR Profiling Kit (MiLaboratory) was used to prepare UMI-labeled 5' RACE TRB cDNA libraries. The full amount of extracted RNA was used for cDNA synthesis, and the full amount of resulting cDNA was used for PCR amplification. Libraries were prepared in parallel using an identical number of PCR cycles. As for how the authors treated the data: About 48,000 +/- 9,800 unique UMI-labeled TRB cDNA molecules per library were extracted with MIGEC and MiXCR, with at least two reads per UMI required. Each library averaged about 40,000 +/- 10,000 functional in-frame TRB CDR3 nucleotide clonotypes without stop codons. After downsampling to 5000 UMI-labeled TRB molecules per sample, diversity metrics, including normalized Shannon-Wiener and Chao1, were computed in VDJtools. VDJtools was used to calculate clonotype-size-weighted physicochemical properties of the central five CDR3 residues, namely interaction energy, strength, volume and Kidera factor 4. TCRdb reprocessed the reads; each CDR3 protein sequence makes one entry, and DNA is unavailable. The V and J calls shown here were made by TCRdb, not taken from the authors' results. The sample's table covers approximately 100,000 distinct CDR3 sequences. The ten largest clonotypes hold around 0.38% of the sample.

The data belong to a study of CXCR3-negative and CXCR3-positive naive CD8 T cells (dated by TCRdb to 2018 to 2020). Concerning the study at large: In total, some 150 million TRB reads were obtained, corresponding to roughly 1.5 +/- 0.3 million reads per library. Diversity and physicochemical repertoire analyses covered around 10 donors pooled from two independent experiments. TRBV-TRBJ cluster analysis included naive subsets from roughly 5 donors and memory cells from 3 donors.

Each CD8+ T cell subset was flow-sorted in triplicate, and 300,000 or so cells per subset were placed directly into RLT lysis buffer. Naive CD8+ T cells were defined stringently as CD45RO-CCR7+CD27+CD95- to exclude memory contaminants. Standard density gradient centrifugation was used to isolate peripheral blood mononuclear cells from buffy coats. A FACSAria III was used to flow-sort naive CD8+ T cells into CXCR3-negative and CXCR3-positive populations. Total RNA was extracted from sorted cells with an RNeasy Mini Kit. The CDR3 measures 16 amino acids from cysteine to phenylalanine. DNA was not recorded. As encoded in the germline V gene (reference sequence), CDR1 is SEHNR while CDR2 is FQNEAQ. Overall results and qualifications from the work: Both naive subsets had comparably high repertoire diversity, while memory CD8+ T cells had much lower repertoire diversity. Because surface CD5, which has been linked to self-reactivity in mice, was comparable between naive subsets, TCR interaction strength was also inferred from TRB CDR3 physicochemical properties. Compared with CXCR3-negative naive cells, CXCR3-positive naive cells had TRB CDR3s with higher hydrophobicity (lower Kidera factor 4), lower energy, and higher strength and volume indices. Freshly isolated PBMCs were used for most assays because CXCR3 expression went down partially after cryopreservation. Similar TRBV-TRBJ usage was shown by naive CXCR3-negative and CXCR3-positive cells from the same donor, whereas distinct patterns were shown by memory cells.

This chain joins TRBV7-9 to TRBJ2-6; TCRdb indicates TRBD1, and absent DNA this call remains unverified. The sample was naive CXCR3+ CD8+ T cells from blood. The cell subset or site tag for this specimen amounts to: CD45RO-CCR7+CD27+CD95- naive CD8+ T cells expressing CXCR3 (TNR3+). This TCR came from a human donor in good health. Some clones in this sample may be carry-over from other donors' samples. The CDR3 region reads CASSFQGLAGANVLTF.